These 15 T cell receptor beta chains were all obtained from the same sample, sequenced in a study of shared clonotypes between healthy human individuals (dated by TCRdb to the early 2020s). CD8 naive samples were CD45RO-negative cells positively selected for CCR7, giving a CD45RA+CCR7+ population that excluded TemRA cells. Libraries were made using the immunoSEQ multiplex PCR assay. TCRdb stores this immuneACCESS table with in-frame sequences only. Part of the clones is absent; in the studies checked, under half of the shortfall reflects unresolved V genes, and no reason is known for the rest. The sample table contains about 2.1 million clones; only one count was recorded for around 93% of them. Approximately 1.7% of the sample is taken by the ten largest. Sequenced sample: naive CD8+ T cells from PBMCs. The label giving this sample's cell subset or site can be read as: CD45RA+CCR7+. The source of these receptors is a man aged 18 to 30 in good health. Some clones in this sample may be carry-over from other donors' samples.

This sequence joins TRBV6-6 and TRBJ1-1; D uncertain. Looked up from germline, CDR1 is MNHNY and CDR2 is SVGAGI (reference sequence). V gave up 2 bases and J gave up 3 bases, with 10 bases separating them. CDR3 length equals 14 residues. CDR3 sequence: CASSYLSQDTEAFF. The CDR3 nucleotides read TGTGCCAGCAGTTACCTGAGCCAGGACACTGAAGCTTTCTTT.

The chain carries TRBV6-1 and TRBJ2-2, with no clear D. CDR1 and CDR2 (germline): MNHNS, SASEGT. The CDR3 has 12 amino acids. The V end was cut by 7 bases, the J end by 3 bases, with 6 bases between. The CDR3 DNA reads as TGTGCCAGCATACATGACACCGGGGAGCTGTTTTTT. Translating gives CASIHDTGELFF.

The V gene is TRBV5-1, the J gene TRBJ2-7; D is tentatively TRBD1 or TRBD2 (5 bases each). V lost 2 bases and J 0 bases, leaving 15 bases between the germline ends. The length of the CDR3 is 16 residues. CDR1 is SGHRS, CDR2 YFSETQ, per germline. This CDR3 is CASSLYWDRTSYEQYF. In nucleotides, the CDR3 is TGCGCCAGCAGCTTATATTGGGACCGAACCTCCTACGAGCAGTACTTC.

This clone was found once. The V and J genes are TRBV6-6 and TRBJ2-3; D is unresolved. The V gene's germline CDR1 is MNHNY and CDR2 SVGAGI (reference sequence). V shed 2 bases and J shed 6 bases, with 9 bases lying between them. CDR3 length: 13 residues. CDR3 nucleotide sequence: TGTGCCAGCAGTTACCTTAACCGGGATACGCAGTATTTT. Its translation: CASSYLNRDTQYF.

This chain joins TRBV7-8 and TRBJ2-5; D is unresolved. The CDR3 runs to 12 residues. V lost 1 base and J lost 11, with 11 bases in between. The germline V gene has CDR1 SGHVS and CDR2 FQNEAQ. The CDR3 spells CASSLETGGQYF. CDR3 nucleotide sequence: TGTGCCAGCAGCTTAGAGACCGGTGGTCAGTACTTC.

The CDR3 sequence is CASSLPGRYQETQYF. CDR3 DNA sequence: TGTGCCAGCAGCCTACCCGGCAGGTACCAAGAGACCCAGTACTTC. This chain links TRBV11-2 with TRBJ2-5; D is ambiguous. The CDR3 length is 15 residues. Trimming pared 5 bases from V and 0 bases from J, leaving 13 bases between. Germline lookup yields CDR1 SGHAT and CDR2 FQNNGV.

The chain joins TRBV7-9 to TRBJ1-1, with a tentative D call TRBD1 (5 bases). The germline V gene encodes CDR1 SEHNR and CDR2 FQNEAQ (reference sequence). The CDR3 consists of 16 residues. V lost 5 bases, J lost 0 bases, and 16 bases lay in between. The CDR3 DNA reads TGTGCCAGCAGCCCACCCTCCGGGGCTATGAACACTGAAGCTTTCTTT. It encodes CASSPPSGAMNTEAFF.

The V and J genes are TRBV7-6 and TRBJ2-7, with a weak D call TRBD2 (5 bases). V was pared by 2 bases and J by 4 bases, with 15 bases between. Germline CDR1 SGHVS, CDR2 FNYEAQ. CDR3 length equals 15 residues. Here the CDR3 reads CASSLIVGEGYEQYF. For the CDR3, the DNA is TGTGCCAGCAGCTTAATAGTGGGAGAAGGGTACGAGCAGTACTTC.

V usage is TRBV6-1 and J usage is TRBJ2-2; D unresolved. Germline CDR1 is MNHNS and CDR2 is SASEGT. V lost 8 bases to trimming and J lost 2 bases, with 12 bases between them. The CDR3 consists of 14 residues. CDR3 sequence: CASRVGINTGELFF. The CDR3 DNA sequence: TGTGCCAGCCGGGTTGGGATCAACACCGGGGAGCTGTTTTTT.

The rearrangement joins TRBV11-2 to TRBJ2-3, with D unresolved. In germline, CDR1 is SGHAT, CDR2 FQNNGV. V was clipped by 7 bases and J by 0 bases, with 5 bases between them. CDR3 length: 12 residues. CDR3 residues: CASTQSTDTQYF. CDR3 coding DNA: TGTGCCAGCACCCAGAGCACAGATACGCAGTATTTT. Drawing the rest from reference TRBV11-2 and TRBJ2-3, the complete variable domain is EAGVAQSPRYKIIEKRQSVAFWCNPISGHATLYWYQQILGQGPKLLIQFQNNGVVDDSQLPKDRFSAERLKGVDSTLKIQPAKLEDSAVYLCASTQSTDTQYFGPGTRLTVL.

The chain uses TRBV7-3 and TRBJ2-5; D is uncertain. CDR1 and CDR2 from the germline V gene are SGHTA and FQGTGA. Deletions cut 1 base from V and 2 bases from J, with 8 bases between. This CDR3 is 14 amino acids long. The CDR3 DNA follows: TGTGCCAGCAGCTTAAGAGGCAGACAAGAGACCCAGTACTTC. This encodes CASSLRGRQETQYF.

The J gene is TRBJ2-3, the V gene TRBV5-6, with D tentatively TRBD2 (6 bases). The CDR3 covers 12 residues. V lost 7 bases to trimming and J lost 5 bases, with 11 bases between them. Germline loops: CDR1 SGHDT, CDR2 YYEEEE. This CDR3 is CASRRELDTQYF. As DNA, the CDR3 is TGTGCCAGCCGGCGGGAACTAGATACGCAGTATTTT.

The table lists this clone with a count of one. The chain is built from TRBV15 and TRBJ1-1; D possibly corresponds to TRBD1 (5 bases). Germline CDR1 is LNHNV and CDR2 is YYDKDF (reference sequence). Trimming took off 4 bases at V and 0 bases at J, with 6 bases between the two ends. The CDR3 loop spans 13 amino acids. The CDR3 DNA is TGTGCCACCAGCATAGGGGTGAACACTGAAGCTTTCTTT. Its protein is CATSIGVNTEAFF.

The rearrangement uses TRBV29-1 and TRBJ2-1; either TRBD1 or TRBD2 may fit D (6 bases each). The CDR3 totals 14 residues. Germline-derived CDR1 and CDR2 are SQVTM and ANQGSEA. V dropped 3 bases and J dropped 5 bases, with 14 bases sitting between them. The CDR3 reads CSVDRGRLNNEQFF. The CDR3 DNA reads TGCAGCGTTGATAGGGGGAGGCTAAACAATGAGCAGTTCTTC.

The chain couples TRBV5-1 to TRBJ2-5; the D gene is possibly TRBD2 (6 bases). The germline gives CDR1 SGHRS, CDR2 YFSETQ. Trimming took 2 bases from V and 2 from J, leaving 19 bases between them. The CDR3 length is 17 residues. Here the CDR3 DNA reads TGCGCCAGCAGCTTCGGGACTCCTACGAAGTGGCAAGAGACCCAGTACTTC. Translating gives CASSFGTPTKWQETQYF.